Below are 13 T cell receptor beta chains sequenced from a single sample in a study of identical twins (dated by TCRdb to about 2016). Library creation used 5' RACE. The instrument was an Illumina HiSeq 2000. Starting from the raw public reads, TCRdb applied fastp trimming at Q25, assembled clones with MiXCR and retained in-frame beta chains. Rows with one shared CDR3 protein collapse into an entry with the most common genes and DNA. The sample table contains about 660,000 distinct CDR3 sequences; only one count was recorded for 8% to 9% of them. The ten largest clones take up 0.75% to 1% of the sample. The data also belong to a second study, concerning yellow fever vaccine responses in identical twins.

Sequenced input: PBMCs. Receptors were obtained from a woman younger than 35 in good health.

The CDR3 nucleotides read TGCAGTGCTAGACTAGCGGGGAGCAATGAGCAGTTCTTC. This encodes CSARLAGSNEQFF. This rearrangement joins TRBV20-1 to TRBJ2-1; TRBD2 aligns across 9 bases. The germline V gene has CDR1 DFQATT and CDR2 SNEGSKA (reference sequence). Losses at the gene ends were 2 bases for V and 6 bases for J; bases not matched to a gene: 2. The CDR3 extends over 13 amino acids.

This clonotype has at least ten counts. The chain joins TRBV4-2 to TRBJ1-5, with no clear D. V was clipped by 1 base and J by 5 bases, with 12 bases between them. CDR3 length equals 15 residues. Germline values: CDR1 LGHNA, CDR2 YNFKEQ. This CDR3 is CASSQGASEHQPQHF. The CDR3 region has the DNA TGTGCCAGCAGCCAAGGGGCAAGTGAGCATCAGCCCCAGCATTTT.

V usage is TRBV20-1 and J usage is TRBJ1-1; perhaps TRBD1 as D (6 bases). This CDR3 is built from 11 residues. Germline lookup yields CDR1 DFQATT and CDR2 SNEGSKA (reference sequence). The V and J ends lost 5 bases and 3 bases respectively, with 7 bases between them. CDR3: CSAHRDTEAFF. In DNA form, the CDR3 reads TGCAGTGCTCACAGGGACACTGAAGCTTTCTTT.

There are many counts of this clonotype. The chain joins TRBV7-2 to TRBJ2-5, with 8 positions matching TRBD2. The CDR3 sequence is 16 residues long. The germline CDR1 and CDR2 sequences are SGHTA and FQGNSA. Trimming at V came to 5 bases and at J to 4 bases, leaving 12 bases not matched to a gene. The CDR3 loop reads CASSALAGQWTETQYF. The DNA for the CDR3 is TGTGCCAGCAGCGCTTTAGCGGGGCAGTGGACAGAGACCCAGTACTTC.

This clonotype was observed a handful of times. The V and J genes are TRBV20-1 and TRBJ2-1; D uncertain. This CDR3 is 11 amino acids long. CDR1 and CDR2 from the germline V gene are DFQATT and SNEGSKA (reference sequence). Trimming shortened V by 0 bases and J by 10 bases, and 7 bases separated the two germline ends. The CDR3: CSARDVREQFF. The CDR3 DNA is TGCAGTGCTAGAGATGTGAGGGAGCAGTTCTTC.

The genes are TRBV24-1 and TRBJ2-3; tentative D call: TRBD2 (6 bases). Trimming cost V 3 bases and J 8 bases, with 14 bases left between them. Germline V gene data show CDR1 as KGHDR and CDR2 as SFDVKD. This CDR3 comprises 14 residues. The CDR3 is CATSDHREYPTQYF. Written as DNA, the CDR3 is TGTGCCACCAGTGATCACCGGGAGTACCCTACGCAGTATTTT.

This rearrangement joins TRBV5-1 to TRBJ2-1; 10 positions agree with TRBD1. This CDR3 contains 16 residues. The germline CDR1 and CDR2 sequences are SGHRS and YFSETQ. V lost 3 bases, J lost 8 bases, and 11 bases stayed unmatched. The CDR3 DNA sequence: TGCGCCAGCAGCTCGTTCGGGACAGGGGTGCAGGATGAGCAGTTCTTC. Encoded protein: CASSSFGTGVQDEQFF.

The chain recombines TRBV6-5 with TRBJ1-2; TRBD1 agrees at 11 bases. V was clipped by 5 bases and J by 5 bases; unmatched bases: 7. Germline CDR1 and CDR2: MNHEY and SVGAGI. The CDR3 loop spans 15 amino acids. Here the CDR3 DNA reads TGTGCCAGCAGTAACCGGGACAGGGGGTATTATGGCTACACCTTC. This sequence encodes CASSNRDRGYYGYTF.

This clonotype turned up a few times. The CDR3, as DNA: TGCAGCGTTGACGGGGGGATGGTTTACAATGAGCAGTTCTTC. Translated: CSVDGGMVYNEQFF. J is TRBJ2-1 and V is TRBV29-1, with TRBD2 matching 7 bases. Germline trimming cut 3 bases from V and 4 bases from J; bases unmatched to any gene: 6. Germline V gene data show CDR1 as SQVTM and CDR2 as ANQGSEA. The CDR3 runs 14 residues.

The table lists this clonotype with a few counts. V and J are TRBV10-3 and TRBJ1-1; D may be TRBD1 (6 bases). CDR3 length equals 11 residues. CDR1 is ENHRY and CDR2 is SYGVKD in the germline V gene. The V gene lost 6 bases and the J gene lost 8 bases, with 10 bases spanning the gap. The chain's CDR3 is CAIRETGEAFF. The CDR3 DNA reads as TGTGCCATCAGGGAAACAGGGGAAGCTTTCTTT.

Only a few counts were recorded for this clonotype. The chain employs TRBV6-2 or TRBV6-3 and TRBJ2-3, with 10 bases fitting TRBD1. Germline CDR1 MNHEY, CDR2 SVGEGT. The CDR3 has 16 amino acids. J lost 4 bases, V lost 6 bases, and 10 bases had no gene match. CDR3 sequence (DNA): TGTGCCAGCAGCCGGGGACAGGGGTTAAGAGCAGATACGCAGTATTTT. Translated, it gives CASSRGQGLRADTQYF.

This clonotype appeared a few times. CDR3: CASSLPYTGAGANVLTF. CDR3 DNA: TGTGCCAGCAGTTTACCCTATACAGGGGCTGGGGCCAACGTCCTGACTTTC. V usage is TRBV28 and J usage is TRBJ2-6, with TRBD1 identical over 7 bases. Germline V CDR1 and CDR2: MDHEN, SYDVKM. V was clipped by 2 bases and J by 2 bases; unmatched bases: 6. This CDR3 spans 17 amino acids.

This clonotype was recorded many times. V is TRBV12-3 or TRBV12-4 and J is TRBJ2-5; TRBD2 agrees at 7 bases. Losses at the gene ends were 8 bases for V and 5 bases for J; bases not matched to a gene: 8. This CDR3 region has 13 residues. The CDR3 region has the DNA TGTGCCAGCTCCAAGACTAGCCGTGAGACCCAGTACTTC. Translating gives CASSKTSRETQYF.